This T cell receptor (beta chain) was identified during a study of T cell responses to AZD1222 COVID-19 vaccine. This CDR3 spans 16 amino acids. Trimming took off 6 bases at V and 0 bases at J, with 14 bases between the two ends. Germline CDR1 is SGHAT and CDR2 is FQNNGV. Produced via immunoSEQ multiplex PCR; TCRdb's table is partial and in-frame only. The table shows about 99,000 clones, with about 92% occurring only once. The J gene is TRBJ2-2, the V gene TRBV11-2; D possibly corresponds to TRBD1 (6 bases). Sample: peripheral blood, taken on day 0 of AZD1222 vaccination. The TCR comes from an adult in good health. CDR3 in amino acids: CASRVGGFPNTGELFF. CDR3 in DNA: TGTGCCAGCAGGGTAGGGGGTTTTCCGAACACCGGGGAGCTGTTTTTT.